These 2 T cell receptor beta chains were sequenced from one sample in a study of blood T cell repertoires in COVID-19. Using immunoSEQ multiplex PCR, the repertoire was profiled, and TCRdb retains in-frame clones only, with some absent. The sample yields some 270,000 clones, 89% seen once. Sequenced input: PBMCs or T cells enriched from blood (not recorded which). The receptors derive from a woman aged 35 to 49 who had recovered from COVID-19.

The chain links TRBV5-4 to TRBJ1-2, with 7 bases matching TRBD1. Unmatched junction bases numbered 11, after V lost 1 base and J lost 8 bases. Germline loops: CDR1 SGHNT, CDR2 YYREEE (reference sequence). This CDR3 is 15 amino acids long. CDR3: CASSLSGQALGGYTF. In DNA, the CDR3 is TGTGCCAGCAGCTTGTCCGGACAGGCGCTTGGCGGCTACACCTTC.

The genes are TRBV7-3 and TRBJ1-6; tentatively, D is TRBD1 (6 bases). The germline V gene encodes CDR1 SGHTA and CDR2 FQGTGA. Trimming took 4 bases from V and 5 from J, leaving 9 bases between them. The CDR3 sequence is 14 residues long. CDR3 in amino acids: CASSSQGNNSPLHF. The DNA of the CDR3 is TGTGCCAGCAGCTCGCAGGGGAATAATTCACCCCTCCACTTT.